These 14 T cell receptor beta chains were all obtained from the same sample, sequenced in a study of beta chain features in type 1 diabetes. As every portion of the isolated RNA was reverse transcribed, the sequencing read expressed TCRB transcripts. Profiled with immunoSEQ multiplex PCR; TCRdb holds only in-frame clones, not every one. The table lists some 360,000 clones, 9.5% to 10% of them singletons. Overall study results and limits: When Type 1 diabetes patients were examined, their TCRB CDR3s proved moderately but significantly shorter in all four CD4+ subsets.

These TCRs are of unknown antigen specificity. What was sequenced was central memory CD4+ T cells from blood. The receptors derive from a man aged 25-40 years with type 1 diabetes.

This chain connects TRBV6-6 to TRBJ2-7, with a weak D call TRBD1 (6 bases). V was pared by 2 bases and J by 6 bases, with 11 bases between. Germline V CDR1 and CDR2: MNHNY, SVGAGI (reference sequence). This CDR3 has 13 amino acids. CDR3 sequence reads: CASSYRQAGEQYF. In nucleotides, the CDR3 is TGTGCCAGCAGTTACCGACAGGCAGGCGAGCAGTACTTC.

This clone showed up just a few times. The rearrangement uses TRBV6-1 and TRBJ1-5; tentative D call: TRBD1 (6 bases). Trimming shortened V by 3 bases and J by 2 bases, and 14 bases separated the two germline ends. The CDR3 has 16 residues. The germline V gene has CDR1 MNHNS and CDR2 SASEGT. CDR3 residues: CASSEGLRGGNQPQHF. The CDR3 coding sequence is TGTGCCAGCAGTGAGGGGTTAAGGGGGGGCAATCAGCCCCAGCATTTT.

This sequence joins TRBV9 and TRBJ2-2; D gene uncertain. The V end was cut by 2 bases, the J end by 1 base, with 3 bases between. This CDR3 is 13 amino acids long. Germline loops: CDR1 SGDLS, CDR2 YYNGEE. The CDR3 spells CASSVRNTGELFF. The CDR3 bases are TGTGCCAGCAGCGTTCGGAACACCGGGGAGCTGTTTTTT.

This clone has a count of ten or more. The chain uses TRBV7-9 and TRBJ2-1; TRBD1 might be the D (5 bases). Germline V gene lookup returns CDR1 SEHNR and CDR2 FQNEAQ (reference sequence). V was clipped by 1 base and J by 9 bases, with 7 bases between them. The CDR3 totals 12 residues. CDR3 DNA sequence: TGTGCCAGCAGCTTAGAGGGGCGTGAGCAGTTCTTC. Protein sequence: CASSLEGREQFF.

V is TRBV27 and J is TRBJ1-3; 11 bases are shared with TRBD1. Per the germline V gene, CDR1 is MNHEY and CDR2 is SMNVEV (reference sequence). J gave up 4 bases and V 3 bases, and 14 bases lay outside the gene matches. CDR3 length: 19 residues. As DNA, the CDR3 is TGTGCCAGCAGTTTCCCGCGGGGACAGGGGGGCCCTCGGGGAAACACCATATATTTT. It codes for CASSFPRGQGGPRGNTIYF.

This clone was observed a few times. The rearrangement links TRBV28 to TRBJ1-5; 9 bases map to TRBD1. Unmatched junction bases numbered 7, after V lost 1 base and J lost 9 bases. The V gene's germline CDR1 is MDHEN and CDR2 SYDVKM. The CDR3 loop spans 15 amino acids. The chain's CDR3 is CASSLSGQGNAPQHF. The CDR3 DNA is TGTGCCAGCAGTTTATCAGGACAGGGGAATGCGCCCCAGCATTTT.

The chain employs TRBV27 and TRBJ2-1, with D tentatively TRBD1 or TRBD2 (5 bases each). CDR1 and CDR2 from the germline V gene are MNHEY and SMNVEV (reference sequence). Trimming stripped 8 bases from V and 7 bases from J, with 12 bases between. There are 12 residues in the CDR3. CDR3 nucleotides: TGTGCCAGCTCGGGGCCGGGGAATGAGCAGTTCTTC. This encodes CASSGPGNEQFF.

The table lists this clone with a few counts. The rearrangement uses TRBV6-5 and TRBJ1-2; TRBD1 agrees at 7 bases. This CDR3 has 15 amino acids. Germline assignment: CDR1 MNHEY and CDR2 SVGAGI. V dropped 6 bases and J dropped 0; count of bases not matched to a gene: 7. The CDR3, as DNA: TGTGCCAGCAGCCTCCCCAGGGGGTCTAACTATGGCTACACCTTC. Protein: CASSLPRGSNYGYTF.

This clone was picked up many times. The CDR3 loop is CAIRGHKNTEAFF. The CDR3 region has the DNA TGTGCCATCAGGGGACACAAGAACACTGAAGCTTTCTTT. This rearrangement joins TRBV10-3 to TRBJ1-1; possible D gene TRBD1, 6 bases. The CDR3 covers 13 residues. CDR1 is ENHRY and CDR2 is SYGVKD in the germline V gene. The V and J ends lost 6 bases and 1 base respectively, with 9 bases between them.

This clone came up a few times. This sequence joins TRBV30 and TRBJ2-3, with D possibly TRBD2 on 6 matching bases. CDR1 is GTSNPN, CDR2 SVGIG, per germline (reference sequence). V dropped 4 bases and J dropped 2 bases, with 13 bases sitting between them. CDR3 length: 14 amino acids. CDR3 amino acids: CAWNSGSLTDTQYF. As DNA, the CDR3 is TGTGCCTGGAACAGCGGGTCTCTCACAGATACGCAGTATTTT.

In its sample, this clone was seen a few times. The rearrangement joins TRBV18 to TRBJ1-6; unclear D gene. Germline V gives CDR1 KGHSH, CDR2 LQKENI. This CDR3 has 13 amino acids. The V gene lost 2 bases and the J gene lost 5 bases, with 4 bases spanning the gap. In DNA form, the CDR3 reads TGTGCCAGCTCACCAGGGGATAATTCACCCCTCCACTTT. It translates to CASSPGDNSPLHF.

This clone has only a few counts. This chain connects TRBV5-1 to TRBJ2-3; TRBD2 agrees at 7 bases. The CDR3 is made up of 15 amino acids. CDR1 SGHRS and CDR2 YFSETQ come from the germline V gene. Losses at the gene ends were 9 bases for V and 0 bases for J; bases not matched to a gene: 10. The CDR3 nucleotides read TGCGCCACCGGGGAGAGCGGGGCTAGCACAGATACGCAGTATTTT. Encoded protein: CATGESGASTDTQYF.

V and J are TRBV11-2 and TRBJ1-1; possible D gene TRBD1, 6 bases. This CDR3 comprises 15 residues. Looked up from germline, CDR1 is SGHAT and CDR2 is FQNNGV. Trimming pared 5 bases from V and 1 base from J, leaving 14 bases between. The CDR3 sequence: CASSPTVDRNTEAFF. The CDR3 DNA follows: TGTGCCAGCAGCCCGACCGTGGACAGGAACACTGAAGCTTTCTTT.

The table lists this clone with a few counts. This may come from a read error, since a much larger clone is one base off. At the DNA level, this CDR3 is encoded by other sequences in the same sample as well. This chain joins TRBV14 and TRBJ1-1; D is possibly TRBD1 (5 bases). Trimming stripped 4 bases from V and 1 base from J, with 7 bases between. Germline lookup yields CDR1 SGHDN and CDR2 FVKESK. This CDR3 region has 13 residues. The CDR3 DNA reads TGTGCCAGCAGCCTCCAGGGGAACACTGAAGCTTTCTTT. Encoded protein: CASSLQGNTEAFF.